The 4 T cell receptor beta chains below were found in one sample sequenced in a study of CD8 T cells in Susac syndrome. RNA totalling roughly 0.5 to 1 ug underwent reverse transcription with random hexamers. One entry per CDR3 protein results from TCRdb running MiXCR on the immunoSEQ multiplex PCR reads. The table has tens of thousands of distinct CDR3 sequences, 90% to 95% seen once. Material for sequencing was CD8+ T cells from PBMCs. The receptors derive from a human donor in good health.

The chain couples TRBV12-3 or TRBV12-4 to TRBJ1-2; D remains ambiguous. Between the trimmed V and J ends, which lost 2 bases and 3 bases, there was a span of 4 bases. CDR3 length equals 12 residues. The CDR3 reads CASSLWDYGYTF. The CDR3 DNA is TGTGCCAGCAGTTTATGGGACTATGGCTACACCTTC.

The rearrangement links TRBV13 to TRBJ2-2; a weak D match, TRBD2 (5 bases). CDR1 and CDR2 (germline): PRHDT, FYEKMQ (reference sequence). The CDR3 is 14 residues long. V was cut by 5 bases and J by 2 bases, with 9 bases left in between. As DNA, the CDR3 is TGTGCCAGCAGCGAAGGGAGAAACACCGGGGAGCTGTTTTTT. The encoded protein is CASSEGRNTGELFF.

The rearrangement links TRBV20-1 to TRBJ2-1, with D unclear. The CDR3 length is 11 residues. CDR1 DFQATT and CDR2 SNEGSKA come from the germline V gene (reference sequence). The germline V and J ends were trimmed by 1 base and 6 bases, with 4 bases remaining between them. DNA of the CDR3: TGCAGTGCTAGAGTTCGCAATGAGCAGTTCTTC. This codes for CSARVRNEQFF.

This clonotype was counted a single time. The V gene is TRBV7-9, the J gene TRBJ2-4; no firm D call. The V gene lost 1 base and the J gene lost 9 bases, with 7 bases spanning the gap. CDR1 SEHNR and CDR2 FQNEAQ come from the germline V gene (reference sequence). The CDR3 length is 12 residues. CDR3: CASSLVSGIQYF. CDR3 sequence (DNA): TGTGCCAGCAGCTTAGTTTCTGGCATTCAGTACTTC.